What follows are 30 T cell receptor beta chains derived from one specimen sequenced in a study of human T cells and chemical hapten exposure. MiXCR, run by TCRdb on the RACE reads, gives a single entry per CDR3 protein. The sample consists of 150,000 to 200,000 distinct CDR3 sequences, roughly 30% of them appearing once. Time point reported: pre-sensitization, week 0. The treatment: therapeutic diphenylcyclopropenone sensitization with weekly scalp DPC. Source: whole blood, taken in connection with sensitization to the hapten diphenylcyclopropenone (DPC). Every receptor here comes from a woman aged 30 to 39 with alopecia areata. Some clones in this sample may be carry-over from other donors' samples.

The chain is built from TRBV29-1 and TRBJ1-1, with D maybe TRBD1 (6 bases). This CDR3 is built from 11 residues. CDR1 SQVTM and CDR2 ANQGSEA come from the germline V gene. V was cut by 4 bases and J by 4 bases, with 7 bases left in between. The CDR3 DNA sequence: TGCAGCGTTGGGACAGTCACTGAAGCTTTCTTT. The encoded protein is CSVGTVTEAFF.

This chain uses TRBV20-1 with TRBJ2-2; TRBD1 aligns across 8 bases. J gave up 3 bases and V 0 bases, and 9 bases lay outside the gene matches. Germline V CDR1 and CDR2: DFQATT, SNEGSKA (reference sequence). CDR3 length equals 17 residues. CDR3 DNA: TGCAGTGCTAGAGACCTCCAGCAGGGGGCCGACACCGGGGAGCTGTTTTTT. Its protein is CSARDLQQGADTGELFF.

The V call is TRBV29-1, the J call TRBJ2-1; D is ambiguous. Trimming removed 4 bases from V and 4 bases from J, with 17 bases in between. Germline V gives CDR1 SQVTM, CDR2 ANQGSEA. CDR3 size: 15 residues. CDR3 protein: CSVVFWVDGYNEQFF. The CDR3 DNA follows: TGCAGCGTTGTATTTTGGGTGGACGGGTACAATGAGCAGTTCTTC.

The gene calls are TRBV29-1 and TRBJ2-5, with a tentative D call TRBD1 (5 bases). Trimming removed 4 bases at V and 1 base at J, with 10 bases between. CDR1 and CDR2 (germline): SQVTM, ANQGSEA. The CDR3 has 13 residues. CDR3 amino acids: CSVVRQTQETQYF. The CDR3 nucleotides read TGCAGCGTTGTCCGACAGACCCAAGAGACCCAGTACTTC.

This clonotype has a handful of counts. The chain is built from TRBV28 and TRBJ2-2; 8 nucleotides agree with TRBD1. Germline V gene sequence: CDR1 MDHEN, CDR2 SYDVKM. The CDR3 is 13 residues long. V lost 6 bases, J lost 8 bases, and 5 bases stayed unmatched. CDR3 coding DNA: TGTGCCAGCAGGGACAGGGTTACGGGGGAGCTGTTTTTT. This sequence encodes CASRDRVTGELFF. Full variable domain (missing parts from reference TRBV28 and TRBJ2-2): DVKVTQSSRYLVKRTGEKVFLECVQDMDHENMFWYRQDPGLGLRLIYFSYDVKMKEKGDIPEGYSVSREKKERFSLILESASTNQTSMYLCASRDRVTGELFFGEGSRLTVL.

The sample holds a few counts of this clonotype. The genes are TRBV4-3 and TRBJ2-1; D might be TRBD2 (7 bases). V was pared by 2 bases and J by 4 bases, with 9 bases between. The CDR3 is 14 residues long. Per germline, CDR1 LGHNA and CDR2 YSLEER. The CDR3 DNA sequence: TGCGCCAGCAGCCAACGGGGGGCTTACAATGAGCAGTTCTTC. Its translation: CASSQRGAYNEQFF.

V gene TRBV6-2 or TRBV6-3 combines with J gene TRBJ2-1; 7 nucleotides agree with TRBD2. The CDR3 length is 18 residues. The V gene end was trimmed by 0 bases and the J gene end by 2 bases; junction bases not matched to a gene: 10. From germline, CDR1 is MNHEY and CDR2 SVGEGT. The CDR3 sequence is CASSYSPAREGPYNEQFF. The CDR3 DNA is TGTGCCAGCAGTTACTCCCCCGCTAGGGAGGGCCCCTACAATGAGCAGTTCTTC.

This clonotype was detected a few times. The chain carries TRBV6-1 and TRBJ2-1; 11 bases are a match to TRBD2. This CDR3 has 13 amino acids. With 8 bases clipped from V and 9 bases from J, the junction kept 6 bases outside the gene matches. Germline V gene sequence: CDR1 MNHNS, CDR2 SASEGT. The CDR3 loop is CASGLAGGAEQFF. The CDR3 nucleotides read TGTGCCAGCGGTCTAGCGGGAGGTGCTGAGCAGTTCTTC.

The genes are TRBV11-1 and TRBJ2-6, with D possibly matching TRBD1 (5 bases). Germline CDR1 SGHAT, CDR2 FQDESV (reference sequence). The V gene lost 5 bases and the J gene lost 0 bases, with 14 bases spanning the gap. The CDR3 length is 17 residues. CDR3 protein: CASSTDSGYSGANVLTF. The CDR3 DNA sequence: TGTGCCAGCAGCACCGATTCAGGGTACTCTGGGGCCAACGTCCTGACTTTC. Looking up the rest from reference TRBV11-1 and TRBJ2-6 gives the full variable domain: EAEVAQSPRYKITEKSQAVAFWCDPISGHATLYWYRQILGQGPELLVQFQDESVVDDSQLPKDRFSAERLKGVDSTLKIQPAELGDSAMYLCASSTDSGYSGANVLTFGAGSRLTVL.

There are a few counts of this clonotype. The chain carries TRBV10-3 and TRBJ2-7; D is tentatively TRBD1 or TRBD2 (7 bases each). There are 14 residues in the CDR3. V was cut by 0 bases and J by 5 bases, with 11 bases left in between. Germline assignment: CDR1 ENHRY and CDR2 SYGVKD. CDR3 loop: CAISESTGTNEQYF. The DNA of the CDR3 is TGTGCCATCAGTGAGTCGACAGGGACTAACGAGCAGTACTTC.

In nucleotides, the CDR3 is TGTGCCACCAGCAGTGGAAGACAGGGGGTAAGAGACGAGCAGTACTTC. This encodes CATSSGRQGVRDEQYF. The chain employs TRBV15 and TRBJ2-7; 9 bases align to TRBD1. The CDR3 totals 16 residues. V shed 3 bases and J 5 bases; nucleotides not matched to a gene: 11. Germline CDR1 reads LNHNV; CDR2 reads YYDKDF (reference sequence).

This clonotype was seen a few times. The V call is TRBV28, the J call TRBJ1-5; the D gene is possibly TRBD1 (5 bases). The CDR3 is 14 residues long. Per the germline V gene, CDR1 is MDHEN and CDR2 is SYDVKM. V gave up 2 bases and J gave up 7 bases, with 12 bases separating them. CDR3 protein: CASSLNGGGQPQHF. CDR3 nucleotides: TGTGCCAGCAGTTTAAACGGGGGAGGCCAGCCCCAGCATTTT.

J is TRBJ2-7 and V is TRBV5-1; 10 bases line up with TRBD1. The CDR3 spans 13 residues. Per the germline V gene, CDR1 is SGHRS and CDR2 is YFSETQ. After removal of 4 bases from V and 6 bases from J, the junction contained 4 bases not matched to a gene. CDR3 nucleotides: TGCGCCAGCAGCCTGGGACAGGGGAGCGAGCAGTACTTC. It specifies CASSLGQGSEQYF.

The CDR3 nucleotides are TGCGCCAGCAGCTTGGGTAGGGGAATTTCCCAAGAGACCCAGTACTTC. Its translation is CASSLGRGISQETQYF. The rearrangement uses TRBV5-1 and TRBJ2-5; a possible D gene is TRBD1 (5 bases). The length of the CDR3 is 16 residues. The germline V gene encodes CDR1 SGHRS and CDR2 YFSETQ. Trimming shortened V by 0 bases and J by 1 base, and 13 bases separated the two germline ends.

This rearrangement joins TRBV4-2 to TRBJ2-7; TRBD1 matches 7 bases. The CDR3 loop spans 14 amino acids. With 4 bases clipped from V and 0 bases from J, the junction kept 3 bases outside the gene matches. From germline, CDR1 is LGHNA and CDR2 YNFKEQ. The CDR3 DNA reads as TGTGCCAGCAGCCTCCGGGACAGCTCCTACGAGCAGTACTTC. It encodes CASSLRDSSYEQYF.

V and J are TRBV29-1 and TRBJ2-1; TRBD2 matches at 10 bases. Losses at the gene ends were 4 bases for V and 10 bases for J; bases not matched to a gene: 7. Germline CDR1 is SQVTM and CDR2 is ANQGSEA. The CDR3 has 13 amino acids. The CDR3 nucleotides are TGCAGCGTTGCTCTAGCGGGAGAGGGGGAGCAGTTCTTC. Amino acids: CSVALAGEGEQFF.

The J gene is TRBJ1-1, the V gene TRBV29-1; tentative D call: TRBD1 (5 bases). Germline loops: CDR1 SQVTM, CDR2 ANQGSEA. This CDR3 is built from 13 residues. Trimming took off 6 bases at V and 1 base at J, with 12 bases between the two ends. The CDR3 nucleotides are TGCAGCGTGGGTCAGGGCTCGAACACTGAAGCTTTCTTT. Translation gives CSVGQGSNTEAFF.

This clonotype has a handful of counts. The chain employs TRBV7-2 and TRBJ1-1, with no clear D. The CDR3 is made up of 14 amino acids. Trimming shortened V by 1 base and J by 6 bases, and 12 bases separated the two germline ends. Germline V lookup: CDR1 SGHTA, CDR2 FQGNSA. CDR3 sequence: CASSLGGSIAEAFF. CDR3 DNA: TGTGCCAGCAGCTTAGGGGGTAGTATCGCTGAAGCTTTCTTT.

This chain connects TRBV12-3 or TRBV12-4 to TRBJ2-2; 9 bases line up with TRBD1. The CDR3 runs 15 residues. The trim removed 6 bases at V and 3 bases at J, leaving 5 bases unmatched. CDR3 sequence reads: CASSLTGGHTGELFF. The CDR3 region has the DNA TGTGCCAGCAGCCTGACAGGGGGTCACACCGGGGAGCTGTTTTTT.

Only a few counts were recorded for this clonotype. The chain is built from TRBV2 and TRBJ2-7, with unresolved D. This CDR3 is 11 amino acids long. The germline V gene has CDR1 SNHLY and CDR2 FYNNEI. Trimming stripped 7 bases from V and 2 bases from J, with 6 bases between. The CDR3 nucleotides are TGTGCCAGCATGGTAACCTACGAGCAGTACTTC. Its protein product is CASMVTYEQYF.

The chain uses TRBV5-1 and TRBJ2-3, with 7 bases lining up with TRBD1. In germline, CDR1 is SGHRS, CDR2 YFSETQ. V shed 7 bases and J 6 bases; nucleotides not matched to a gene: 26. The CDR3 sequence is 19 residues long. Here the CDR3 DNA reads TGCGCCAGCCACAAGATACCGGAGACAGGGTTTTCCCGCGCGGATACGCAGTATTTT. Its translation: CASHKIPETGFSRADTQYF. Looking up the rest from reference TRBV5-1 and TRBJ2-3 gives the full variable domain: KAGVTQTPRYLIKTRGQQVTLSCSPISGHRSVSWYQQTPGQGLQFLFEYFSETQRNKGNFPGRFSGRQFSNSRSEMNVSTLELGDSALYLCASHKIPETGFSRADTQYFGPGTRLTVL.

This clonotype was counted ten times or more. The rearrangement joins TRBV6-1 to TRBJ2-3; 9 bases are shared with TRBD2. J was trimmed by 6 bases and V by 6 bases; bases with no gene match: 10. CDR3 length: 15 amino acids. Germline-derived CDR1 and CDR2 are MNHNS and SASEGT. This CDR3 is CASSALAGNSDTQYF. The DNA of the CDR3 is TGTGCCAGCAGCGCGCTAGCGGGGAATTCGGATACGCAGTATTTT.

This chain links TRBV4-1 with TRBJ1-2, with a tentative D call TRBD1 (5 bases). V shed 1 base and J shed 4 bases, with 7 bases lying between them. CDR1 and CDR2 (germline): MGHRA, YSYEKL. The CDR3 is 13 amino acids. The CDR3 loop reads CASSQGQPYGYTF. In DNA form, the CDR3 reads TGCGCCAGCAGCCAAGGACAGCCCTATGGCTACACCTTC.

The rearrangement uses TRBV6-2 or TRBV6-3 and TRBJ2-7, with unresolved D. Trimming pared 2 bases from V and 1 base from J, leaving 9 bases between. Germline assignment: CDR1 MNHEY and CDR2 SVGEGT. CDR3 length: 14 residues. CDR3 sequence: CASSYELPSYEQYF. In nucleotides, the CDR3 is TGTGCCAGCAGTTACGAATTGCCGTCCTACGAGCAGTACTTC.

There are a few counts of this clonotype. The chain joins TRBV6-6 to TRBJ1-1; possibly TRBD1 for D (5 bases). The V end was cut by 0 bases, the J end by 6 bases, with 14 bases between. The CDR3 loop spans 15 amino acids. Per the germline V gene, CDR1 is MNHNY and CDR2 is SVGAGI (reference sequence). Here the CDR3 reads CASSYSPGGWSEAFF. CDR3 sequence (DNA): TGTGCCAGCAGTTACTCGCCGGGGGGGTGGTCTGAAGCTTTCTTT.

The gene calls are TRBV29-1 and TRBJ2-5; 10 bases line up with TRBD2. Germline V CDR1 and CDR2: SQVTM, ANQGSEA. There are 15 residues in the CDR3. V shed 4 bases, J shed 5 bases, and the junction held 10 bases outside the gene matches. In nucleotides, the CDR3 is TGCAGCGTTGGAATGAGCGGGGGGGCCCTCGAGACCCAGTACTTC. Amino acids: CSVGMSGGALETQYF.

This sequence joins TRBV28 and TRBJ1-5; 8 nucleotides agree with TRBD1. CDR3 length equals 15 residues. In germline, CDR1 is MDHEN, CDR2 SYDVKM. V was pared by 7 bases and J by 0 bases, with 5 bases of the junction left unmatched. The CDR3 sequence: CASTGGPNSNQPQHF. The CDR3 DNA follows: TGTGCCAGCACAGGGGGCCCTAATAGCAATCAGCCCCAGCATTTT. The variable domain in full, completed from reference TRBV28 and TRBJ1-5, reads DVKVTQSSRYLVKRTGEKVFLECVQDMDHENMFWYRQDPGLGLRLIYFSYDVKMKEKGDIPEGYSVSREKKERFSLILESASTNQTSMYLCASTGGPNSNQPQHFGDGTRLSIL.

The chain joins TRBV29-1 to TRBJ2-5, with D possibly being TRBD2 (6 bases). The V gene's germline CDR1 is SQVTM and CDR2 ANQGSEA. Trimming cost V 4 bases and J 3 bases, with 15 bases left between them. The length of the CDR3 is 14 residues. In DNA form, the CDR3 reads TGCAGCGTTGTAGTGGCGGGGATGGAAGAGACCCAGTACTTC. Its translation: CSVVVAGMEETQYF.

The V call is TRBV4-3, the J call TRBJ2-4, with 7 positions matching TRBD2. Germline values: CDR1 LGHNA, CDR2 YSLEER. V shed 2 bases, J shed 8 bases, and the junction held 12 bases outside the gene matches. This CDR3 has 16 residues. CDR3 protein: CASSQQSGVLMDIQYF. CDR3 DNA sequence: TGCGCCAGCAGCCAACAAAGCGGGGTCCTTATGGACATTCAGTACTTC.

The chain carries TRBV20-1 and TRBJ2-1; TRBD2 aligns across 9 bases. J gave up 1 base and V 5 bases, and 3 bases lay outside the gene matches. CDR1 is DFQATT, CDR2 SNEGSKA, per germline (reference sequence). The CDR3 runs to 14 residues. This CDR3 reads CSAPAGGSYNEQFF. As DNA, the CDR3 is TGCAGTGCTCCAGCGGGGGGATCCTACAATGAGCAGTTCTTC.